This record looks at one T cell receptor beta chain sequence and its context. Its antigen remains unknown. Investigators amplified TCR beta CDR3 regions from RNA transcripts. HTBI primers primed a first-round RT-PCR, and a second-round multiplex PCR followed. TCRdb ran MiXCR on the multiplex PCR reads and lists one entry per CDR3 protein. The sample has 45,000 to 60,000 distinct CDR3 sequences, 45% to 55% seen once. This entry belongs to a study of Graves' ophthalmopathy and Graves' hyperthyroidism. Looking at the study overall: Samples of peripheral blood were obtained at initial diagnosis, prior to treatment of any kind. Study observations and caveats: The model achieved approximately 71% sensitivity and around 72% specificity for ophthalmopathy progression. Most expanded clonotypes in thyroid above 0.001 frequency also showed up in blood.

The source of the PBMCs was 9.5 to 10 ml of fresh peripheral blood. Trimming shortened V by 5 bases and J by 11 bases, and 15 bases separated the two germline ends. The CDR3 is 13 residues long. CDR1 and CDR2 (germline): SEHNR, FQNEAQ (reference sequence). This chain links TRBV7-9 with TRBJ2-2; maybe TRBD1 (5 bases). Sequenced material: peripheral blood. The sequence was obtained from an adult woman with Graves' ophthalmopathy. Here the CDR3 DNA reads TGTGCCAGCAGCCCCGCAGGGTCCGAAGAGCTGTTTTTT. Amino acids: CASSPAGSEELFF. Full variable domain (remainder filled in from reference TRBV7-9 and TRBJ2-2): DTGVSQNPRHKITKRGQNVTFRCDPISEHNRLYWYRQTLGQGPEFLTYFQNEAQLEKSRLLSDRFSAERPKGSFSTLEIQRTEQGDSAMYLCASSPAGSEELFFGEGSRLTVL.